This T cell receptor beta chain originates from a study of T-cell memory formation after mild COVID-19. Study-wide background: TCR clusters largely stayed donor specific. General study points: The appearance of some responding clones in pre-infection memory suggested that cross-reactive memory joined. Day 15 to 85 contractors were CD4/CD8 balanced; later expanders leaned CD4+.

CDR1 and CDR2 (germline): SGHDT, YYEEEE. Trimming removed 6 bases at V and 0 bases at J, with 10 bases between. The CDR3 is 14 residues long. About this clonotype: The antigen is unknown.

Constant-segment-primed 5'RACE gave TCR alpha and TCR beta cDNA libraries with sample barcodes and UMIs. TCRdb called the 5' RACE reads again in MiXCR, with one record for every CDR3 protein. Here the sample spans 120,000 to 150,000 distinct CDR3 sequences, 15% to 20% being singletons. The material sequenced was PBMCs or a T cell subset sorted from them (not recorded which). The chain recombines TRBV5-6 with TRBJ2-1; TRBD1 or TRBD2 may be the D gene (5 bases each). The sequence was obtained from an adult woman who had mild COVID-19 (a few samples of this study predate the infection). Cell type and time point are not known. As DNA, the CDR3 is TGTGCCAGCATGGGGGTTAGCTCCTACAATGAGCAGTTCTTC. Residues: CASMGVSSYNEQFF.